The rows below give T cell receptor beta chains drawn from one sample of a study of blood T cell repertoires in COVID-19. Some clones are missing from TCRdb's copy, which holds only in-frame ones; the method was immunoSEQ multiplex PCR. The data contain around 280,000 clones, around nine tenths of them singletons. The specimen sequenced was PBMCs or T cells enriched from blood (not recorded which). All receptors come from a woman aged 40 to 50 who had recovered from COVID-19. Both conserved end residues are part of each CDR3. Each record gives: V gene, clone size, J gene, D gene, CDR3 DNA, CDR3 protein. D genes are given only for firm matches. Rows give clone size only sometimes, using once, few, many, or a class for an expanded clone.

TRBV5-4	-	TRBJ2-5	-	TGTGCCAGCAGCTTGGCCGGAGGGGTCGAGACCCAGTACTTC	CASSLAGGVETQYF
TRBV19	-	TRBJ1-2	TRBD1	TGTGCCAGTAGCCGACAGGGATCCTATGGCTACACCTTC	CASSRQGSYGYTF
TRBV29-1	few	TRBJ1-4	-	TGCAGCGTTGAAGGACCGGGTAGTGAAAAACTGTTTTTT	CSVEGPGSEKLFF
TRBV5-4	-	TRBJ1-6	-	TGTGCCAGCAGCTTGGCGCAGGGCCGGAATTCACCCCTCCACTTT	CASSLAQGRNSPLHF
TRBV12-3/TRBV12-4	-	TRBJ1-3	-	TGTGGTGCGGGCCCAACTTCTGGAAACACCATATATTTT	CGAGPTSGNTIYF
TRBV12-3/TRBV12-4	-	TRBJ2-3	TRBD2	TGTGCCAGCAGCTACCGACTAGCGGGGGATATGTATTTT	CASSYRLAGDMYF
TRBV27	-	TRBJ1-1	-	TGTGCCACCCGTTGGACAGTTGGAGCTAATACTGAAGCTTTCTTT	CATRWTVGANTEAFF
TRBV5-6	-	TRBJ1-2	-	TGTGCCAGCAGCTCACAAACAGGGCTGGGCTACACCTTC	CASSSQTGLGYTF
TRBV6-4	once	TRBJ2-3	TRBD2	TGTGCCAGCAGAGCGTACCTGCCGACTAGCGGGGCTAGCACAGATACGCAGTATTTT	CASRAYLPTSGASTDTQYF
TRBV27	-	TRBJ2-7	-	TGTGCCAGCAGTGAATTGGGCCACCTGGAGGGATTCAACGAGCAGTACTTC	CASSELGHLEGFNEQYF
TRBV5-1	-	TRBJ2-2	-	TGCGCCAGCAGCTTGGTGCAGGGCGCAGGGACCGGGGAGCTGTTTTTT	CASSLVQGAGTGELFF
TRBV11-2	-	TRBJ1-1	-	TGTGCCAGCAGCTTTCTCGGTACCAGGGTCGGATACACTGAAGCTTTCTTT	CASSFLGTRVGYTEAFF
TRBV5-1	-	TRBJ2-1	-	TGCGCCAGCAGCTCACCCGGGGGCTACAATGAGCAGTTCTTC	CASSSPGGYNEQFF
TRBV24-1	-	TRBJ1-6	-	TGTGCCACCAGTGCCCCAGGCAGGGGTTTTAATTCACCCCTCCACTTT	CATSAPGRGFNSPLHF
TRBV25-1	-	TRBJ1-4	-	TGTGCCAGCAGTGGTCTAGGGGCGCGGGAGGTGGAACTGTTTTTT	CASSGLGAREVELFF
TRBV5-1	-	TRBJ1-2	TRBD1	TGCGCCAGCAGCCTGACAGGGGGCTTTGGTGGCTACACCTTC	CASSLTGGFGGYTF
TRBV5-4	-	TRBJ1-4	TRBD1	TGTGCCAGCAGCTATGACCGACAGGGGGCAACCGAAAAACTGTTTTTT	CASSYDRQGATEKLFF
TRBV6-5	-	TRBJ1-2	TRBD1	TGTGCCAGCAGTTACTCGAAAGGGGGCTTAGGCTACACCTTC	CASSYSKGGLGYTF
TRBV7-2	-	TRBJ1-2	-	TGTGCCAGCAGCCAAACATTCTATGGCTACACCTTC	CASSQTFYGYTF
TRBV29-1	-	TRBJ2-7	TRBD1	TGCAGCGTTGAGTTCCCGGGACAGGGTTACGAGCAGTACTTC	CSVEFPGQGYEQYF
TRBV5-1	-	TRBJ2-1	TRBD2	TGCGCCAGCAGCTTGGAGAGCGGGGGGCGATACAATGAGCAGTTCTTC	CASSLESGGRYNEQFF
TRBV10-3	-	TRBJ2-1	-	TGTGCCATCAGTGAGTGGGAGCTCGTTTCTGGTGAGCAGTTCTTC	CAISEWELVSGEQFF
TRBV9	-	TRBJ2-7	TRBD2	TGTGCCAGCAGCGTCACTAGCGGCTCCTACGAGCAGTACTTC	CASSVTSGSYEQYF
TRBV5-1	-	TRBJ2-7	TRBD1	TGCGCCAGCAGGACAGGGTCTTTTGTCTTTAGGAACGAGCAGTACTTC	CASRTGSFVFRNEQYF
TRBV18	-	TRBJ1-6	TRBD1	TGTGCCAGCTCAAGCACACAGGGGGCTACCAATTCACCCCTCCACTTT	CASSSTQGATNSPLHF